Listed here are 11 T cell receptor beta chains from one sample, sequenced in a study of CD8 T cells in ankylosing spondylitis. Study-wide results and caveats: Within ankylosing spondylitis blood, a TCR beta motif made up of eight or nine highly homologous variants appeared to be characteristic.

TCRdb fed the 5' RACE reads into MiXCR, producing one record per CDR3 protein. The table includes roughly 220,000 distinct CDR3 sequences, 15% to 20% detected once. These TCRs' antigens remain unknown. Sequencing was carried out using blood, either unsorted or a sorted T cell fraction (not recorded which). Receptors were obtained from a male donor with ankylosing spondylitis.

This chain links TRBV10-3 with TRBJ1-2; TRBD1 aligns across 7 bases. Germline V gene lookup returns CDR1 ENHRY and CDR2 SYGVKD. This CDR3 region has 13 residues. After removal of 6 bases from V and 6 bases from J, the junction contained 7 bases not matched to a gene. CDR3 coding DNA: TGTGCCATCAGCGCCGGGACAGAGGATGGCTACACCTTC. It specifies CAISAGTEDGYTF.

The chain uses TRBV12-3 or TRBV12-4 and TRBJ2-3; 9 positions agree with TRBD2. Trimming at V came to 7 bases and at J to 2 bases, leaving 10 bases not matched to a gene. The CDR3 length is 16 residues. Here the CDR3 DNA reads TGTGCCAGCACCGCCCGATCTAGCGGGGCCACAGATACGCAGTATTTT. Its protein is CASTARSSGATDTQYF.

A few counts support this clonotype. This rearrangement joins TRBV29-1 to TRBJ1-5; 10 bases align to TRBD1. V dropped 4 bases and J dropped 4; count of bases not matched to a gene: 4. CDR1 and CDR2 from the germline V gene are SQVTM and ANQGSEA. There are 14 residues in the CDR3. The CDR3 DNA is TGCAGCGTTGGGGCGGGACAGGGGAATCAGCCCCAGCATTTT. Protein sequence: CSVGAGQGNQPQHF. The whole variable domain, filled in from reference TRBV29-1 and TRBJ1-5, reads SAVISQKPSRDICQRGTSLTIQCQVDSQVTMMFWYRQQPGQSLTLIATANQGSEATYESGFVIDKFPISRPNLTFSTLTVSNMSPEDSSIYLCSVGAGQGNQPQHFGDGTRLSIL.

This clonotype showed up just a few times. The chain is built from TRBV5-6 and TRBJ2-7; unclear D gene. The CDR3 runs 14 residues. The V end lost 4 bases, the J end lost 3 bases, and 14 bases lay between the germline ends. Germline V gives CDR1 SGHDT, CDR2 YYEEEE. In nucleotides, the CDR3 is TGTGCCAGCAGCCCCGTGGTCCTCGGCTACGAGCAGTACTTC. Translating gives CASSPVVLGYEQYF.

This chain joins TRBV9 and TRBJ1-2, with 8 bases matching TRBD1. There are 19 residues in the CDR3. V shed 0 bases, J shed 7 bases, and the junction held 20 bases outside the gene matches. The V gene's germline CDR1 is SGDLS and CDR2 YYNGEE. As DNA, the CDR3 is TGTGCCAGCAGCGTAGAGGATTCACGCCTTGTGGACACAGGGGGTGGCTACACCTTC. This gives the protein CASSVEDSRLVDTGGGYTF.

This clonotype was counted a few times. The chain carries TRBV3-1 and TRBJ2-5, with unresolved D. Trimming stripped 6 bases from V and 10 bases from J, with 12 bases between. CDR3 length: 11 amino acids. Germline V gene sequence: CDR1 LGHDT, CDR2 YNNKEL (reference sequence). This CDR3 reads CASRHGVVQYF. The CDR3 DNA reads TGTGCCAGCAGGCACGGCGTTGTCCAGTACTTC.

This clonotype was recorded a few times. The gene calls are TRBV6-1 and TRBJ2-7; tentative D call: TRBD2 (5 bases). CDR3 size: 15 residues. V shed 1 base and J shed 1 base, with 11 bases lying between them. Germline CDR1 MNHNS, CDR2 SASEGT. The CDR3 here is CASSEGETSSYEQYF. CDR3 nucleotide sequence: TGTGCCAGCAGTGAAGGGGAGACTTCGTCCTACGAGCAGTACTTC.

This chain links TRBV29-1 with TRBJ1-2; unclear D gene. Germline assignment: CDR1 SQVTM and CDR2 ANQGSEA. Trimming shortened V by 4 bases and J by 8 bases, and 14 bases separated the two germline ends. The CDR3 has 12 residues. In nucleotides, the CDR3 is TGCAGCGTTGTAGGGCAGGCGGGAGGCTACACCTTC. Translating it yields CSVVGQAGGYTF.

This chain links TRBV4-1 with TRBJ2-2; 13 positions match TRBD2. The V segment lost 3 bases and the J segment 6 bases; nucleotides outside the gene matches: 10. CDR1 is MGHRA, CDR2 YSYEKL, per germline. The CDR3 loop spans 18 amino acids. This chain's CDR3 is CASSQMVLAGGPAGELFF. CDR3 in DNA: TGCGCCAGCAGCCAGATGGTACTAGCGGGAGGGCCGGCCGGGGAGCTGTTTTTT.

This clonotype was observed a few times. The chain uses TRBV29-1 and TRBJ2-3; possibly TRBD2 for D (5 bases). CDR3 length: 15 amino acids. The germline CDR1 and CDR2 sequences are SQVTM and ANQGSEA. Trimming removed 2 bases from V and 0 bases from J, with 12 bases in between. The CDR3 coding sequence is TGCAGCGTTGAACCCGGGGAGACTAGCACAGATACGCAGTATTTT. Protein: CSVEPGETSTDTQYF.

In this sample, this clonotype turned up many times. The chain has TRBV12-3 or TRBV12-4 and TRBJ2-1; D remains unclear. Between the trimmed V and J ends, which lost 6 bases and 1 base, there was a span of 13 bases. This CDR3 has 15 residues. CDR3 in DNA: TGTGCCAGCAGCCCACGACCCACATCCTACAATGAGCAGTTCTTC. It codes for CASSPRPTSYNEQFF.